The sequence of this T cell receptor beta chain was determined in a study of shared clonotypes between healthy human individuals. Repertoires were generated with immunoSEQ multiplex PCR, while TCRdb's copy carries only in-frame clones and drops some. This table has about 770,000 clones, 72% appearing once. Partitioning of CD4+ cells yielded a CD45RA+ naive subset and a CD45RA-negative memory subset. Germline assignment: CDR1 GTSNPN and CDR2 SVGIG (reference sequence). The V and J ends lost 8 bases and 2 bases respectively, with 14 bases between them. This CDR3 is 13 amino acids long. The V gene is TRBV30, the J gene TRBJ2-3; D is perhaps TRBD1 (5 bases). The sequenced sample was memory CD4+ T cells sorted from blood. The sample's subset: CD45RA-negative fraction. The TCR sequence derives from a young woman in good health. The chain's CDR3 is CAAQAHNTDTQYF. The DNA of the CDR3 is TGTGCCGCACAGGCCCACAACACAGATACGCAGTATTTT.